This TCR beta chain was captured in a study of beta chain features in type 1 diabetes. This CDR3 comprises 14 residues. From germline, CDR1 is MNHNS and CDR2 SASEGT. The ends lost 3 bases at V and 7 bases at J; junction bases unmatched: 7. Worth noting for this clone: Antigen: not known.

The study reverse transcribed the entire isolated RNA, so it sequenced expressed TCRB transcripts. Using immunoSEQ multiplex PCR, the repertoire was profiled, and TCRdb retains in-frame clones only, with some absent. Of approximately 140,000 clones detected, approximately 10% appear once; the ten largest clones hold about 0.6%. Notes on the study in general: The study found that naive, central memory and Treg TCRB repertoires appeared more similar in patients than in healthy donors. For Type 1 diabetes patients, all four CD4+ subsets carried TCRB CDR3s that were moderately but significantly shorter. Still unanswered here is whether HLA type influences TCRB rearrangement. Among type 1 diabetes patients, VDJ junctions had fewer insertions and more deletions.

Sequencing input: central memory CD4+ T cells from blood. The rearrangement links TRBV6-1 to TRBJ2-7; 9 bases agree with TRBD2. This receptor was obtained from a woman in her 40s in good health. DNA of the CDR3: TGTGCCAGCAGTGATAGCGGGGGTCCTCTGGAGCAGTACTTC. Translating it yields CASSDSGGPLEQYF.